The 18 T cell receptor beta chains given below trace back to one sample, sequenced in a study of T cell repertoires in cytomegalovirus infection (dated by TCRdb to about 2019). The listed sequencing device is Illumina HiSeq 1500. TCRdb redid the processing of the public reads, applying fastp at Q25 and MiXCR, and retained in-frame beta chains. Rows are combined by CDR3 protein, so each entry shows the most common genes and DNA. This sample lists about 920,000 distinct CDR3 sequences; about a third were detected once. The ten largest clones represent 13% of the sample. The treatment or condition tag for this specimen amounts to: in vitro stimulation with specific CMV peptide epitopes to enrich CMV-specific T cells. For these receptors, no antigen is known. The sample consisted of cultured CD8+ T cells from PBMCs, taken from culture after CMV antigen stimulation. Every receptor here comes from a human donor in good health (CMV status not recorded). Some clones in this sample may be carry-over from other donors' samples.

The chain combines TRBV12-3 or TRBV12-4 with TRBJ1-1, with 8 bases identical to TRBD1. The CDR3 consists of 15 residues. Germline trimming cut 1 base from V and 10 bases from J; bases unmatched to any gene: 11. The CDR3 loop reads CASSLEPTGGLGAFF. CDR3 DNA sequence: TGTGCCAGCAGTTTAGAGCCAACAGGGGGGCTAGGAGCTTTCTTT.

V is TRBV12-3 or TRBV12-4 and J is TRBJ1-3; D gene ambiguous. The V and J ends lost 6 bases and 0 bases respectively, with 12 bases between them. CDR3 length: 15 amino acids. CDR3 in DNA: TGTGCCAGCAGCCCCCTTGAGATCTCTGGAAACACCATATATTTT. Protein sequence: CASSPLEISGNTIYF.

This clonotype was seen more than once but under ten times. V and J are TRBV24-1 and TRBJ2-6; D is uncertain. Per germline, CDR1 KGHDR and CDR2 SFDVKD. The ends were cut back, 1 base at V and 2 bases at J, with 5 bases in the middle. The CDR3 is made up of 15 amino acids. The CDR3 nucleotides read TGTGCCACCAGTGATTTTGGAACTGGGGCCAACGTCCTGACTTTC. It specifies CATSDFGTGANVLTF.

This clonotype was recorded once. This could be a read error, since a much larger clone is one nucleotide away. This sequence joins TRBV7-2 and TRBJ2-7; weak D call: TRBD2 (6 bases). The length of the CDR3 is 15 residues. Germline V CDR1 and CDR2: SGHTA, FQGNSA. The CDR3: CANSLAAGAPYEQYV. CDR3 nucleotide sequence: TGTGCCAACAGCTTAGCAGCGGGCGCCCCCTACGAGCAGTACGTC.

The V call is TRBV5-8, the J call TRBJ2-7; D perhaps matches TRBD2 (5 bases). CDR1 and CDR2 (germline): SGHTS, YDEGEE. Trimming removed 1 base from V and 7 bases from J, with 9 bases in between. There are 12 residues in the CDR3. In DNA form, the CDR3 reads TGTGCCAGCAGCTTGCTAGCTGCGGAGCAGTACTTC. Amino acids: CASSLLAAEQYF.

This clonotype was detected once. V and J are TRBV24-1 and TRBJ2-2; weak D call: TRBD1 (5 bases). V was trimmed by 0 bases and J by 1 base, leaving 8 bases between them. Germline loops: CDR1 KGHDR, CDR2 SFDVKD. This CDR3 comprises 16 residues. CDR3 sequence (DNA): TGTGCCACCAGTGATTTGGGGGCGTTGAACACCGGGGAGCTGTTTTTT. Its protein product is CATSDLGALNTGELFF.

The chain couples TRBV4-3 to TRBJ2-2; D call uncertain. The germline V gene encodes CDR1 LGHNA and CDR2 YSLEER. The CDR3 totals 14 residues. V was trimmed by 2 bases and J by 0 bases, leaving 4 bases between them. CDR3 nucleotides: TGCGCCAGCAGCCAACTACCGAACACCGGGGAGCTGTTTTTT. It specifies CASSQLPNTGELFF.

The count of this clonotype is one. This could be a read error, since a much larger clone is one nucleotide away. The rearrangement links TRBV7-4 to TRBJ2-1; D may be TRBD1 or TRBD2 (6 bases each). The germline gives CDR1 SGHVT, CDR2 SQSDAQ. The CDR3 is 15 amino acids. CDR3: CVSSLGAGFYNEQFF. For the CDR3, the DNA is TGTGTCAGCAGCTTGGGGGCGGGGTTCTACAATGAGCAGTTCTTC.

This clonotype showed up just a few times. The chain couples TRBV6-6 to TRBJ1-1; D ambiguous. In germline, CDR1 is MNHNY, CDR2 SVGAGI (reference sequence). CDR3 length: 15 amino acids. Deletions cut 6 bases from V and 5 bases from J, with 19 bases between. The CDR3 sequence is CASSDPEGPRTEAFF. The CDR3 DNA is TGTGCCAGCAGCGACCCGGAGGGTCCGCGGACTGAAGCTTTCTTT.

The J gene is TRBJ2-7, the V gene TRBV20-1; possible D gene TRBD2, 5 bases. The CDR3 runs to 13 residues. Germline CDR1 and CDR2: DFQATT and SNEGSKA (reference sequence). Trimming shortened V by 1 base and J by 0 bases, and 7 bases separated the two germline ends. CDR3 loop: CSARAGSSYEQYF. CDR3 nucleotides: TGCAGTGCTAGAGCGGGGAGCTCCTACGAGCAGTACTTC.

This clonotype was observed many times. DNA for the CDR3: TGTGCCAGCAGCGCGGGACAGCTCCAAGAGACCCAGTACTTC. The encoded protein is CASSAGQLQETQYF. The rearrangement links TRBV7-6 to TRBJ2-5; possible D gene TRBD1, 7 bases. CDR1 is SGHVS and CDR2 is FNYEAQ in the germline V gene. The CDR3 length is 14 residues. Deletions cut 5 bases from V and 1 base from J, with 11 bases between.

V is TRBV7-6 and J is TRBJ2-5; D is unclear. The ends were cut back, 5 bases at V and 1 base at J, with 14 bases in the middle. The germline V gene encodes CDR1 SGHVS and CDR2 FNYEAQ. The CDR3 has 15 amino acids. DNA of the CDR3: TGTGCCAGCAGCACCGGACCGACGATCCAAGAGACCCAGTACTTC. Its translation is CASSTGPTIQETQYF.

This clonotype was seen a handful of times. This chain connects TRBV15 to TRBJ1-1; perhaps TRBD1 as D (5 bases). Trimming cost V 8 bases and J 5 bases, with 12 bases left between them. This CDR3 is 12 amino acids long. The germline V gene encodes CDR1 LNHNV and CDR2 YYDKDF (reference sequence). CDR3 bases: TGTGCCACCCGAAGGGGAGGAACTGAAGCTTTCTTT. It specifies CATRRGGTEAFF.

The rearrangement joins TRBV6-1 to TRBJ1-6; unclear D gene. The ends were cut back, 3 bases at V and 0 bases at J, with 12 bases in the middle. Germline CDR1 and CDR2: MNHNS and SASEGT. The CDR3 covers 17 residues. CDR3 protein: CASSDTHQASYNSPLHF. The CDR3, as DNA: TGTGCCAGCAGTGACACCCATCAAGCCTCCTATAATTCACCCCTCCACTTT.

Regarding this clonotype: One end of the junction varies from germline; a read error may be responsible. The chain recombines TRBV6-1 with TRBJ2-1; weak D call: TRBD2 (5 bases). CDR1 and CDR2 from the germline V gene are MNHNS and SASEGT. The CDR3 spans 16 residues. The CDR3 region has the DNA TGTGCCAACAGTGAAAAGCGGTCGAGCTCCTACAATGAGCAGTTCTTC. This translates into CANSEKRSSSYNEQFF.

Points on this clonotype: A read error may explain this, as a much larger clone is one base away. The V call is TRBV7-2, the J call TRBJ2-5; 15 bases line up with TRBD2. CDR1 SGHTA and CDR2 FQGNSA come from the germline V gene. This CDR3 region has 16 residues. The CDR3: CAGSPRTSGGGETQYF. Here the CDR3 DNA reads TGTGCCGGCAGCCCCCGGACTAGCGGGGGGGGGGAGACCCAGTACTTC.

This clonotype was counted a few times. The V gene is TRBV29-1, the J gene TRBJ1-2; D gene uncertain. The length of the CDR3 is 11 residues. The ends were cut back, 3 bases at V and 8 bases at J, with 10 bases in the middle. Germline CDR1 and CDR2: SQVTM and ANQGSEA. CDR3 DNA: TGCAGCGTTGAGGCACGGGAAGGCTACACCTTC. This translates into CSVEAREGYTF.

The rearrangement uses TRBV6-2 or TRBV6-3 and TRBJ2-2, with 8 bases fitting TRBD2. The CDR3 has 14 amino acids. CDR1 is MNHEY, CDR2 SVGEGT, per germline. The V gene end was trimmed by 8 bases and the J gene end by 10 bases; junction bases not matched to a gene: 12. DNA of the CDR3: TGTGCCAGCGGGGGTGGACTAGCTGGCCCGGAGCTGTTTTTT. Amino acids: CASGGGLAGPELFF.